These 30 T cell receptor beta chains were all obtained from the same sample, sequenced in a study of T cell responses to AZD1222 COVID-19 vaccine (dated by TCRdb to about 2021). The receptor library was made with the immunoSEQ multiplex PCR assay. TCRdb re-hosts the immuneACCESS table, in-frame sequences only. Its copies lack some clones; in the studies checked, an unresolved V gene accounts for under half of them, and the cause for the rest is not known. In all, the sample holds tens of thousands of clones, and 90% to 95% of those were seen once. Together, the top ten hold about 5.7% of the sample. Interpreted using the paper, the time point label stands for: about 28 days (+/-7) after the second vaccine dose. The intended sense of this specimen's treatment or condition label: meningococcal conjugate vaccine given as trial control. Sequencing used peripheral blood, obtained 28 days after the second dose of the MenACWY control vaccine. The receptor source for this set is an adult who received the MenACWY meningococcal vaccine as a control.

This sequence joins TRBV5-1 and TRBJ2-5; D not certain. Trimming shortened V by 3 bases and J by 8 bases, and 8 bases separated the two germline ends. The CDR3 totals 11 residues. The germline CDR1 and CDR2 sequences are SGHRS and YFSETQ. The CDR3 sequence is CASSWSVTQYF. The CDR3 DNA reads as TGCGCCAGCAGCTGGAGCGTAACCCAGTACTTC.

The chain combines TRBV2 with TRBJ1-3, with TRBD1 matching 12 bases. The CDR3 contains 15 residues. Germline V lookup: CDR1 SNHLY, CDR2 FYNNEI. V lost 5 bases, J lost 8 bases, and 7 bases stayed unmatched. CDR3 bases: TGTGCCAGCAGTCCGGGACAGGGGGCATTTGACACCATATATTTT. It yields the protein CASSPGQGAFDTIYF.

CDR3 bases: TGTGCCAGCAGCCAGACAGGGGGAGACCAGCCCCAGCATTTT. Protein sequence: CASSQTGGDQPQHF. The chain is built from TRBV7-2 and TRBJ1-5; 9 bases are shared with TRBD1. The length of the CDR3 is 14 residues. With V trimmed by 5 bases and J by 7 bases, 6 bases remained unmatched. From germline, CDR1 is SGHTA and CDR2 FQGNSA.

V and J are TRBV9 and TRBJ1-3, with D possibly matching TRBD1 (5 bases). This CDR3 comprises 17 residues. The V gene's germline CDR1 is SGDLS and CDR2 YYNGEE. The ends were cut back, 0 bases at V and 3 bases at J, with 16 bases in the middle. CDR3 loop: CASSVVGGTSFGNTIYF. CDR3 DNA sequence: TGTGCCAGCAGCGTAGTAGGTGGGACTTCGTTTGGAAACACCATATATTTT.

This chain joins TRBV4-1 and TRBJ2-3; 10 bases fit TRBD2. V dropped 4 bases and J dropped 4; count of bases not matched to a gene: 5. CDR3 length: 15 residues. Germline values: CDR1 MGHRA, CDR2 YSYEKL. CDR3 residues: CASSPLAGVADTQYF. The CDR3 DNA reads as TGCGCCAGCAGCCCTCTAGCGGGAGTAGCAGATACGCAGTATTTT.

The chain links TRBV11-2 to TRBJ2-2, with 7 bases identical to TRBD1. The CDR3 length is 14 residues. CDR1 is SGHAT, CDR2 FQNNGV, per germline. Trimming at V came to 6 bases and at J to 5 bases, leaving 6 bases not matched to a gene. The CDR3 nucleotides read TGTGCCAGCAGTATTACAGGGGAAACCGGGGAGCTGTTTTTT. As protein: CASSITGETGELFF. Supplemented by reference TRBV11-2 and TRBJ2-2, the full variable domain reads EAGVAQSPRYKIIEKRQSVAFWCNPISGHATLYWYQQILGQGPKLLIQFQNNGVVDDSQLPKDRFSAERLKGVDSTLKIQPAKLEDSAVYLCASSITGETGELFFGEGSRLTVL.

The chain links TRBV11-2 to TRBJ2-7; no clear D gene. The V gene's germline CDR1 is SGHAT and CDR2 FQNNGV. V dropped 1 base and J dropped 2 bases, with 12 bases sitting between them. CDR3 length equals 15 residues. The CDR3 DNA reads as TGTGCCAGCAGCTTAGGTCGCGAACTACCCTACGAGCAGTACTTC. Translated, it gives CASSLGRELPYEQYF.

The rearrangement joins TRBV11-2 to TRBJ2-2; D call uncertain. In germline, CDR1 is SGHAT, CDR2 FQNNGV. V lost 1 base and J lost 5, with 11 bases in between. The CDR3 is 15 amino acids. The CDR3 here is CASSLGTSSTGELFF. Written as DNA, the CDR3 is TGTGCCAGCAGCTTAGGGACCAGCTCGACCGGGGAGCTGTTTTTT.

The chain is built from TRBV5-1 and TRBJ1-2; tentatively, D is TRBD1 (6 bases). V was shortened by 4 bases and J by 10 bases, with 14 bases between the two germline ends. The length of the CDR3 is 12 residues. The germline gives CDR1 SGHRS, CDR2 YFSETQ. The CDR3 loop is CASSEDSPSYTF. DNA for the CDR3: TGCGCCAGCAGCGAGGACAGCCCATCCTACACCTTC.

The chain joins TRBV27 to TRBJ2-3, with 13 bases identical to TRBD2. This CDR3 spans 17 amino acids. CDR1 is MNHEY, CDR2 SMNVEV, per germline (reference sequence). Trimming took 5 bases from V and 2 from J; bases not matched to a gene: 7. DNA of the CDR3: TGTGCCAGCAGTCTCGGGACTAGCGGGACGTTCACAGATACGCAGTATTTT. It yields the protein CASSLGTSGTFTDTQYF.

The rearrangement links TRBV7-6 to TRBJ2-7, with 11 bases aligning to TRBD2. CDR3 length equals 15 residues. The trim removed 4 bases at V and 5 bases at J, leaving 7 bases unmatched. Germline V gives CDR1 SGHVS, CDR2 FNYEAQ. The CDR3 region has the DNA TGTGCCAGCAGCTCCACTAGCGGGAGCGGACACGAGCAGTACTTC. Translation: CASSSTSGSGHEQYF.

The chain joins TRBV7-9 to TRBJ1-6; D gene uncertain. The CDR3 runs to 14 residues. Between the trimmed V and J ends, which lost 1 base and 10 bases, there was a span of 11 bases. The germline V gene has CDR1 SEHNR and CDR2 FQNEAQ (reference sequence). CDR3 DNA sequence: TGTGCCAGCAGCTTAGATGCGTCATCCTCACCCCTCCACTTT. Protein sequence: CASSLDASSSPLHF.

V and J are TRBV7-9 and TRBJ1-4; tentatively, D is TRBD1 (6 bases). V was shortened by 3 bases and J by 0 bases, with 14 bases between the two germline ends. This CDR3 region has 17 residues. The V gene's germline CDR1 is SEHNR and CDR2 FQNEAQ (reference sequence). Here the CDR3 DNA reads TGTGCCAGCAGCTTCGGACAGCCCTTCTCAACTAATGAAAAACTGTTTTTT. This sequence encodes CASSFGQPFSTNEKLFF.

In DNA, the CDR3 is TGTGCCAGCAGCCCGACAAGCGCTGGAAACACCATATATTTT. Its translation is CASSPTSAGNTIYF. The rearrangement uses TRBV3-1 (or the pseudogene TRBV3-2) and TRBJ1-3; D unresolved. Per germline, CDR1 LGHDT and CDR2 YNNKEL (reference sequence). The V end lost 4 bases, the J end lost 2 bases, and 9 bases lay between the germline ends. CDR3 length equals 14 residues.

J is TRBJ2-7 and V is TRBV6-5, with a possible D match to TRBD2 (5 bases). The CDR3 has 11 residues. Germline-derived CDR1 and CDR2 are MNHEY and SVGAGI. V lost 5 bases and J lost 5, with 7 bases in between. The CDR3 loop is CASSTSHEQYF. The CDR3 coding sequence is TGTGCCAGCAGTACTAGTCACGAGCAGTACTTC.

The rearrangement links TRBV19 to TRBJ1-1; D possibly corresponds to TRBD1 (5 bases). Germline assignment: CDR1 LNHDA and CDR2 SQIVND (reference sequence). V was pared by 9 bases and J by 0 bases, with 11 bases between. The CDR3 contains 13 residues. The CDR3 sequence: CASSDRLNTEAFF. Written as DNA, the CDR3 is TGTGCCAGCTCCGACAGACTGAACACTGAAGCTTTCTTT.

This clone occurred a few times. This chain connects TRBV5-1 to TRBJ2-7; D call uncertain. The V end was cut by 0 bases, the J end by 5 bases, with 3 bases between. The length of the CDR3 is 11 residues. Germline CDR1 reads SGHRS; CDR2 reads YFSETQ. CDR3 DNA: TGCGCCAGCAGCTTGGAGGACGAGCAGTACTTC. Its translation: CASSLEDEQYF.

The chain uses TRBV9 and TRBJ1-4, with a weak D call TRBD1 (5 bases). With 3 bases removed from V and 8 bases from J, the gap between germline ends came to 17 bases. CDR3 length: 15 residues. Germline CDR1 is SGDLS and CDR2 is YYNGEE. The CDR3, as DNA: TGTGCCAGCAGCGAATCCGGGACCGAGGGGGAAAAACTGTTTTTT. This sequence encodes CASSESGTEGEKLFF. The full variable domain, its missing parts supplied by reference TRBV9 and TRBJ1-4, is DSGVTQTPKHLITATGQRVTLRCSPRSGDLSVYWYQQSLDQGLQFLIQYYNGEERAKGNILERFSAQQFPDLHSELNLSSLELGDSALYFCASSESGTEGEKLFFGSGTQLSVL.

V is TRBV7-8 and J is TRBJ1-6, with unresolved D. V was shortened by 5 bases and J by 6 bases, with 8 bases between the two germline ends. The V gene's germline CDR1 is SGHVS and CDR2 FQNEAQ. This CDR3 has 13 amino acids. CDR3 coding DNA: TGTGCCAGCAGCCCTCCCCTTAATTCACCCCTCCACTTT. It encodes CASSPPLNSPLHF.

This clone was found once. V usage is TRBV5-8 and J usage is TRBJ1-6; unclear D gene. The CDR3 is made up of 14 amino acids. The germline V and J ends were trimmed by 4 bases and 6 bases, with 11 bases remaining between them. CDR1 is SGHTS, CDR2 YDEGEE, per germline. The CDR3 region has the DNA TGTGCCAGCAGCGGATACAGTTTTAATTCACCCCTCCACTTT. Its translation: CASSGYSFNSPLHF.

The chain carries TRBV3-1 (or the pseudogene TRBV3-2) and TRBJ2-1; D is possibly TRBD2 (5 bases). Germline values: CDR1 LGHDT, CDR2 YNNKEL (reference sequence). The ends were cut back, 0 bases at V and 8 bases at J, with 17 bases in the middle. This CDR3 is 16 amino acids long. The CDR3, as DNA: TGTGCCAGCAGCCAAGATCGAGGACTCCCGTCCGATGAGCAGTTCTTC. Encoded protein: CASSQDRGLPSDEQFF.

The rearrangement joins TRBV5-4 to TRBJ1-3; no firm D call. The germline CDR1 and CDR2 sequences are SGHNT and YYREEE (reference sequence). The V gene lost 0 bases and the J gene lost 4 bases, with 11 bases spanning the gap. The CDR3 has 15 residues. CDR3 DNA sequence: TGTGCCAGCAGCTTGGGGGCAGGCGAAGGAAACACCATATATTTT. This gives the protein CASSLGAGEGNTIYF.

The chain is built from TRBV5-1 and TRBJ1-1, with 8 bases matching TRBD1. The CDR3 totals 12 residues. CDR1 is SGHRS, CDR2 YFSETQ, per germline. Trimming took 5 bases from V and 6 from J; bases not matched to a gene: 3. Here the CDR3 reads CASSKDRAEAFF. CDR3 nucleotides: TGCGCCAGCAGTAAGGACAGGGCTGAAGCTTTCTTT.

This chain's CDR3 is CASSNYGTGGNSPLHF. In nucleotides, the CDR3 is TGTGCCAGCAGCAATTATGGCACAGGGGGAAACTCACCCCTCCACTTT. This rearrangement joins TRBV3-1 (or the pseudogene TRBV3-2) to TRBJ1-6, with TRBD1 identical over 8 bases. Germline CDR1 LGHDT, CDR2 YNNKEL (reference sequence). The ends lost 5 bases at V and 10 bases at J; junction bases unmatched: 13. The CDR3 sequence is 16 residues long.

V gene TRBV5-6 combines with J gene TRBJ1-3; tentatively, D is TRBD1 (5 bases). CDR3 length equals 16 residues. V was cut by 0 bases and J by 4 bases, with 14 bases left in between. Germline-derived CDR1 and CDR2 are SGHDT and YYEEEE. CDR3 DNA: TGTGCCAGCAGCTTGGATCGGTCAGGGCAAGGAAACACCATATATTTT. Residues: CASSLDRSGQGNTIYF.

The chain joins TRBV28 to TRBJ2-1, with D unresolved. CDR1 MDHEN and CDR2 SYDVKM come from the germline V gene. V lost 6 bases, J lost 3 bases, and 12 bases lay in between. CDR3 length: 14 amino acids. The CDR3 sequence: CASRVGSGYNEQFF. The CDR3, as DNA: TGTGCCAGCAGAGTAGGGTCGGGCTACAATGAGCAGTTCTTC.

The CDR3 here is CASSFGSTGELFF. DNA of the CDR3: TGTGCCAGCAGCTTTGGGTCCACCGGGGAGCTGTTTTTT. V and J are TRBV7-9 and TRBJ2-2; the D is unclear. The CDR3 is 13 amino acids. Germline CDR1 reads SEHNR; CDR2 reads FQNEAQ (reference sequence). Trimming removed 3 bases from V and 4 bases from J, with 6 bases in between.

The V and J genes are TRBV11-3 and TRBJ2-2; D unresolved. The CDR3 runs to 13 residues. The germline gives CDR1 SGHNT, CDR2 YENEEA. Trimming took 5 bases from V and 7 from J, leaving 11 bases between them. The CDR3 region is CASSAQPGGELFF. The CDR3 DNA follows: TGTGCCAGCAGCGCTCAACCGGGCGGGGAGCTGTTTTTT.

The chain couples TRBV3-1 (or the pseudogene TRBV3-2) to TRBJ2-2; 9 bases map to TRBD2. This CDR3 region has 16 residues. V lost 1 base, J lost 5 bases, and 5 bases stayed unmatched. Germline V gives CDR1 LGHDT, CDR2 YNNKEL (reference sequence). The chain's CDR3 is CASSQGVAGATGELFF. Here the CDR3 DNA reads TGTGCCAGCAGCCAAGGTGTAGCGGGAGCTACCGGGGAGCTGTTTTTT.

This clone has just a few counts. This chain uses TRBV19 with TRBJ2-7; weak D call: TRBD1 (7 bases). The CDR3 has 15 amino acids. Germline V gene sequence: CDR1 LNHDA, CDR2 SQIVND (reference sequence). V lost 7 bases and J 3 bases, leaving 19 bases between the germline ends. The DNA of the CDR3 is TGTGCCAGTACGTACCGCCACAGGGGAGGCTACGAGCAGTACTTC. This translates into CASTYRHRGGYEQYF.